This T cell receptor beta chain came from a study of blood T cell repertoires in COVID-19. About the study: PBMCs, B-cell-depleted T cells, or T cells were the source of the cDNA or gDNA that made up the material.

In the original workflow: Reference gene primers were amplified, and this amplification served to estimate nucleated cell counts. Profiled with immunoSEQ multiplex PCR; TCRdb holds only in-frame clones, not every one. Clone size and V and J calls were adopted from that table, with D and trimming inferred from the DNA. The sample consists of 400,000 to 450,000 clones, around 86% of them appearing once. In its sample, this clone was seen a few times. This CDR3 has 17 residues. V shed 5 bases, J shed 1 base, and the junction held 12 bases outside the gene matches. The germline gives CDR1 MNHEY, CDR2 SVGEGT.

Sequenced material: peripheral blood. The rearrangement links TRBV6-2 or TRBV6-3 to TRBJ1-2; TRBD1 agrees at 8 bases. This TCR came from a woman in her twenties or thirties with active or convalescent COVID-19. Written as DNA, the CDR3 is TGTGCCAGCAGTGTTCGACAGGGGCACCAATTTAACTATGGCTACACCTTC. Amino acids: CASSVRQGHQFNYGYTF.